This T cell receptor beta chain appears in the sequencing data of a study of shared clonotypes between healthy human individuals. Study overall: Contributing individuals were two females and a few males aged 18 to 49. Notes on the study in general: Generation probabilities of non-shared clonotypes were lower (relative to those shared by all four donors). Shared across several donors were roughly 4.8% of the naive CD4 clonotypes.

Germline V lookup: CDR1 SGHDT, CDR2 YYEEEE. The germline V and J ends were trimmed by 4 bases and 0 bases, with 8 bases remaining between them. The CDR3 runs to 13 residues. Worth noting for this clone: What it binds is not known.

Assay runs were performed at deep level. Sequencing used immunoSEQ multiplex PCR; TCRdb keeps in-frame clones, though not all of them. The sample yields 950,000 to 1,300,000 clones, around 76% seen once. The genes are TRBV5-6 and TRBJ2-7; a weak D match, TRBD1 (5 bases). The source is a man between 18 and 29 years old in good health. The sequencing input was memory CD4+ T cells sorted from blood. This sample's subset: CD45RA-negative fraction. CDR3 protein: CASSRQYSYEQYF. The CDR3 bases are TGTGCCAGCAGCCGACAGTACTCCTACGAGCAGTACTTC.